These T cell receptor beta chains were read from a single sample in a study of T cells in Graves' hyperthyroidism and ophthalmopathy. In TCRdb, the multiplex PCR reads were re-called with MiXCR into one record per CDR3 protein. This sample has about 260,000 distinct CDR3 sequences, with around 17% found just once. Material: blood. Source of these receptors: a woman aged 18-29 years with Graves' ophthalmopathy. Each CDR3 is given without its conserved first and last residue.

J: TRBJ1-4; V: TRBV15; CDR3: ATSRVSTNEKLF
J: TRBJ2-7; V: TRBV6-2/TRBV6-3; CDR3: ASGQGSYEQY
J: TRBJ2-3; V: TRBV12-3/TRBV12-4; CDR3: ASSFSGTSTDTQY
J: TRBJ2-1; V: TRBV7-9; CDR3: ASSLLGGDFTYNEQF
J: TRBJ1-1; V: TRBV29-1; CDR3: SVLKGSGGTEAF
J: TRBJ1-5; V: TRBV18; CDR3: ASSPDGGGQPQH
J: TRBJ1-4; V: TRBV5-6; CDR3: ASSLGPPATNEKLF
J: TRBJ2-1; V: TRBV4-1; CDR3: ASSQVLAGSNEQF
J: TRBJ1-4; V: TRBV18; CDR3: ASSEATNEKLF
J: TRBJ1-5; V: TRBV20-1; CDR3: SGLRDGNQPQH
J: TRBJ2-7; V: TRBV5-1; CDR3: ASSPGLAGSEQY
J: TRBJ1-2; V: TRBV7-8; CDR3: ASSLERTAGYGYT
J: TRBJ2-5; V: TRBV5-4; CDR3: ASSLRHRQRSVQETQY
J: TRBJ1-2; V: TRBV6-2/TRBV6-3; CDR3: ASTMRGNRIDGYT
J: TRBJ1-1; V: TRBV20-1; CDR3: SARRLRDNTEAF
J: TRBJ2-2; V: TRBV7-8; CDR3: ASSLRTGELF
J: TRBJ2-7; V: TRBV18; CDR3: ASSPLPGGENGHEQY
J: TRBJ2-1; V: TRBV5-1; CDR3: ASSPTSGGSFSYNEQF
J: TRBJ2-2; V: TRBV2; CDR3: ASNRGTSNTGELF
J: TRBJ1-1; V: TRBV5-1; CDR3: ASSPTLGGFGMNTEAF
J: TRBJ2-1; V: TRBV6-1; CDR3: ASSDSSGSSEQF
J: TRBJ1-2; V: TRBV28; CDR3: ASSHYGYT
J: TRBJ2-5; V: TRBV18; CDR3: ASSPPSEETQY
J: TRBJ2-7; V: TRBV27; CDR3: ASSLGVPSSYEQY
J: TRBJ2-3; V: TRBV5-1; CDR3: ASSRGFTDTQY
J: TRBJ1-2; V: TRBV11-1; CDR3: ASSLGAQVNYGYT
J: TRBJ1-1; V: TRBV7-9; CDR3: ASSLAGANTEAF
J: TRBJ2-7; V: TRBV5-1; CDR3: ASSADRVEQY
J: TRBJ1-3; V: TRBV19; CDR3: ASKTGEFGNTIY
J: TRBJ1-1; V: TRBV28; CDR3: ASSIPLPGTGGNTEAF
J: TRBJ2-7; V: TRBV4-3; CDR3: ASSYSGSYEQY
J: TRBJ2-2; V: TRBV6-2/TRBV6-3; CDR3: ASSYRHTGELF
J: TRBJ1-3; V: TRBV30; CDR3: AWGFQGGGNTIY
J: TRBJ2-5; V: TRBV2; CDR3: ASSWTSGKTQY
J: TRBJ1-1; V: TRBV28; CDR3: ASSSPGQRIEAF
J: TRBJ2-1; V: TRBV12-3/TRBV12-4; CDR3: ASSRKTKNVSSYNEQF
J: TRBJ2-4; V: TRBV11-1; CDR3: ASSLQGAKNIQY
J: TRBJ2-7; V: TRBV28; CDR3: ASSSRGLGQGGEQY
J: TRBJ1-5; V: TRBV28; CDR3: ASSHSGTGGSRQPQH
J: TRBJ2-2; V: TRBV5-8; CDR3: ASSFMGQNTGELF
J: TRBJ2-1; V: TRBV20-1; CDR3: SAPDRDIFSYNEQF
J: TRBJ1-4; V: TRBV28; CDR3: ASIPGGPSNEKLF
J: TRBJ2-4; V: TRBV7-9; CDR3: ASSLFTWGSKNIQY
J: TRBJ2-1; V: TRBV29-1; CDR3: SVVSSGLSSYNEQF
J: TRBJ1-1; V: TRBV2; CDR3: ASSETANTEAF
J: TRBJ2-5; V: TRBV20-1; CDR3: SAIGAREETQY